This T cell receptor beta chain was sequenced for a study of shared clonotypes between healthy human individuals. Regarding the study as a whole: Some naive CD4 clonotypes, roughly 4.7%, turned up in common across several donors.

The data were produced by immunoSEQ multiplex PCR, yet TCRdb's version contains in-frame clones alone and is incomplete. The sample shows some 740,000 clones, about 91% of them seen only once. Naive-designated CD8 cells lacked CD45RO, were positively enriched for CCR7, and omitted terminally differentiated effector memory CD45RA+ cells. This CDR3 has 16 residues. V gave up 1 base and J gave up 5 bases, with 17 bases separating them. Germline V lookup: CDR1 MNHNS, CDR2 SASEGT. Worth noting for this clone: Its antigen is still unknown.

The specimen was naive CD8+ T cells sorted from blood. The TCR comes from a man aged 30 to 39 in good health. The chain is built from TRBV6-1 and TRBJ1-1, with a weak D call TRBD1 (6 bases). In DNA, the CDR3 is TGTGCCAGCAGTGAAGGGATAAACAGGGCAGTAACTGAAGCTTTCTTT. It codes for CASSEGINRAVTEAFF.